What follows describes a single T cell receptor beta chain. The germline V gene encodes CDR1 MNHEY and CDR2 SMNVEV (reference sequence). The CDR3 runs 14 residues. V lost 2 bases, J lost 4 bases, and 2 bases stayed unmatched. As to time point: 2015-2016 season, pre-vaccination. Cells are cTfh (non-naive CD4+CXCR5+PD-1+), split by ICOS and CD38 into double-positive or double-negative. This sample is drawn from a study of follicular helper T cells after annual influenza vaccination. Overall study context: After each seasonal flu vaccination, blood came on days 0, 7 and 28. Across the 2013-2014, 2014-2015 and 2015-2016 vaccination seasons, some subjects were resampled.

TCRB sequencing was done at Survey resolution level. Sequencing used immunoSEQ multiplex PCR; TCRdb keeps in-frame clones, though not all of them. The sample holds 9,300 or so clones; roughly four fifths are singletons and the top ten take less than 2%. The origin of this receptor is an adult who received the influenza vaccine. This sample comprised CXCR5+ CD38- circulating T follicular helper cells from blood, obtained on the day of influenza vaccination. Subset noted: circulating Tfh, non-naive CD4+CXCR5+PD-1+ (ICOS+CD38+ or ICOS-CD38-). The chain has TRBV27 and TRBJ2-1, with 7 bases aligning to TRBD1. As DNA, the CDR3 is TGTGCCAGCAGTTTAACAGGGGAATACAATGAGCAGTTCTTC. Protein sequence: CASSLTGEYNEQFF.